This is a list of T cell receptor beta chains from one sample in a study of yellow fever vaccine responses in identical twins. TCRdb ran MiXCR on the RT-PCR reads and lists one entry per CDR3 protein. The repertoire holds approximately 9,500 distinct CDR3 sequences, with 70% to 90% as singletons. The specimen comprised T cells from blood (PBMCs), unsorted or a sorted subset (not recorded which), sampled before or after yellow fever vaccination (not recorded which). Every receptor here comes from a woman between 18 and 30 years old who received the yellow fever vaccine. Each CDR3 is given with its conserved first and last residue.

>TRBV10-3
CAISELSDRQQFF
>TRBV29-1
CSVVGRGYNEQFF
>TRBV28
CASTPSGSINEQFF
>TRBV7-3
CASSFTGAGANVLTF
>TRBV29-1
CSVEGLDSYNEQFF
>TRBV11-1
CASSLGGSTNEQFF
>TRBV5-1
CASSLGQYTGELFF
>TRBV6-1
CASSQGQGNTGELFF
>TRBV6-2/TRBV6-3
CASSYLGPDNEQFF
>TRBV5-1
CASSSGQGANEQFF
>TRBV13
CASSPGSFSTDTQYF
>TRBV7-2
CASSFLNTGELFF
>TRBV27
CASGGPLGPQHF
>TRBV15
CATSRDRTSTYNEQFF
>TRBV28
CASIGQGRYNSPLHF
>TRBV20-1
CSASAAGSSYGYTF
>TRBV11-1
CASSRSQGANSPLHF
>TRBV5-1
CASSIGRGGSETQYF
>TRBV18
CASSPPSMAGANTEAFF
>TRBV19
CASSIWNPYNEQFF